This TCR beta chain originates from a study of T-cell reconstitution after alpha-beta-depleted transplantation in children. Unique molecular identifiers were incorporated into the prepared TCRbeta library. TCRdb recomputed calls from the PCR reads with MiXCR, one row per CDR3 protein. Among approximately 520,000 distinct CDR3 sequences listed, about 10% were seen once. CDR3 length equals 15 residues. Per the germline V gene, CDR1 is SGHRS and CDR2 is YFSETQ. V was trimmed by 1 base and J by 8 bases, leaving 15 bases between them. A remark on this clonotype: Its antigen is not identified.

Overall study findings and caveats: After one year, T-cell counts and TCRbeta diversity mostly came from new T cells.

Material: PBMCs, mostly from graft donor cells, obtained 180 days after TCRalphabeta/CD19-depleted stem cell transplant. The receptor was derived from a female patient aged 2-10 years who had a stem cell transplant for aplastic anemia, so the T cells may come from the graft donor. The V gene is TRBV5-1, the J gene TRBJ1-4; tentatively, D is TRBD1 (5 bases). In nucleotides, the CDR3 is TGCGCCAGCAGCTTGACCGGGACCCGGCGAGAAAAACTGTTTTTT. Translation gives CASSLTGTRREKLFF.